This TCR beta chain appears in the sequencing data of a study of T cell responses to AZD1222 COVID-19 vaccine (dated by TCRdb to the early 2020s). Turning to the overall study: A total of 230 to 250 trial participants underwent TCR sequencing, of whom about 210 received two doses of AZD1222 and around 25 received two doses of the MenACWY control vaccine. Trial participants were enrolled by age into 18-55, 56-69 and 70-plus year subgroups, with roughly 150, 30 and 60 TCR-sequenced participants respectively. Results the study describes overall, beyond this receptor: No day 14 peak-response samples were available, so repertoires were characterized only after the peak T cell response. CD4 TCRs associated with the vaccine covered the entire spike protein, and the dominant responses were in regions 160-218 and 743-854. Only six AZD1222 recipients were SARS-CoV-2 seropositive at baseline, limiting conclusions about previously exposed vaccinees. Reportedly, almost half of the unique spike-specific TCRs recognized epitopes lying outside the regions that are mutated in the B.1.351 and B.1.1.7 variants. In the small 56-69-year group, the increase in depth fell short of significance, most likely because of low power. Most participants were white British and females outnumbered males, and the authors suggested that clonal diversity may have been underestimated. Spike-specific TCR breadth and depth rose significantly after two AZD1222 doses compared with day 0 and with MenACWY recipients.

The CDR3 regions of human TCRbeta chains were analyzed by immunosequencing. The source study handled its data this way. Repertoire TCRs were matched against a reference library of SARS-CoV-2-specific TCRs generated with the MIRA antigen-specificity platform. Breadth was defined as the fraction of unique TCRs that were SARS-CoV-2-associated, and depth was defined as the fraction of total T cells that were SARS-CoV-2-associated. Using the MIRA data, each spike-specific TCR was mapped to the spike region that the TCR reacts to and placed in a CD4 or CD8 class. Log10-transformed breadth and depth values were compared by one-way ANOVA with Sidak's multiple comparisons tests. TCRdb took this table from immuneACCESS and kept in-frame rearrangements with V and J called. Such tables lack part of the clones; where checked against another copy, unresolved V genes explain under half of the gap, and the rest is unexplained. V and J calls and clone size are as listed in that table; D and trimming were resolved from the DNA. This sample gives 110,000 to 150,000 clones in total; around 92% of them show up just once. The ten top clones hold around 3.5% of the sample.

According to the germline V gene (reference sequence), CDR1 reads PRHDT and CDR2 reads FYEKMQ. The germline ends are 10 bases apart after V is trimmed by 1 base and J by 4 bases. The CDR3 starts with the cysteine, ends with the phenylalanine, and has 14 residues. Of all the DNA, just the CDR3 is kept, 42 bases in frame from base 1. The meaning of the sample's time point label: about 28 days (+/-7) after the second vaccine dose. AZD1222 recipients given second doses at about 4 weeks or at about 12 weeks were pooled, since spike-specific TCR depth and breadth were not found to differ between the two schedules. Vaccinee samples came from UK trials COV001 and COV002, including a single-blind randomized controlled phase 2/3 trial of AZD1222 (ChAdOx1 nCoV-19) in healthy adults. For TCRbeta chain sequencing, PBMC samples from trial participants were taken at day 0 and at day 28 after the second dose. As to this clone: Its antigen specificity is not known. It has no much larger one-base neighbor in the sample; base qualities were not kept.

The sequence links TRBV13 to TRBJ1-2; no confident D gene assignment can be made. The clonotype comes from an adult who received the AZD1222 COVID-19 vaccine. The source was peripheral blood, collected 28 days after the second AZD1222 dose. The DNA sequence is TGTGCCAGCAGCTTAGCAACCAGCAGCTATGGCTACACCTTC. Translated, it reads CASSLATSSYGYTF.